Listed below are T cell receptor beta chains from one sample, sequenced in a study of blood T cell repertoires in COVID-19. The repertoire was sequenced with immunoSEQ multiplex PCR; TCRdb's copy has only in-frame clones and lacks some. The sample shows 140,000 to 150,000 clones, approximately 81% of them seen only once. Sequencing was carried out using peripheral blood. The receptors shown here come from a human donor in a cohort sampled during active COVID-19. CDR3s leave out the opening cysteine and the closing phenylalanine or tryptophan.

j_gene: TRBJ2-7; v_gene: TRBV11-3; CDR3aa: ASSSEAGSYEQY
j_gene: TRBJ2-5; v_gene: TRBV7-6; CDR3aa: ASSLGLAGGIETQY
j_gene: TRBJ1-1; v_gene: TRBV29-1; CDR3aa: SVDHGRGSTEAF
j_gene: TRBJ1-1; v_gene: TRBV5-1; CDR3aa: ASSPTSWTEAF
j_gene: TRBJ2-5; v_gene: TRBV15; CDR3aa: ATSRDRLGAQETQY
j_gene: TRBJ1-1; v_gene: TRBV18; CDR3aa: ASSPGQRLNTEAF
j_gene: TRBJ2-1; v_gene: TRBV7-7; CDR3aa: ASSSTGVGEQF
j_gene: TRBJ2-1; v_gene: TRBV3-1/TRBV3-2; CDR3aa: ASRTSGAYNEQF
j_gene: TRBJ1-1; v_gene: TRBV19; CDR3aa: ASSTRYLVNTEAF
j_gene: TRBJ2-3; v_gene: TRBV9; CDR3aa: ASSVGGQGGEDTQY
j_gene: TRBJ2-1; v_gene: TRBV5-1; CDR3aa: ASSLRGSYNEQF
j_gene: TRBJ2-6; v_gene: TRBV28; CDR3aa: ASSLGSSGANVLT
j_gene: TRBJ2-1; v_gene: TRBV5-1; CDR3aa: ASSELGGEQF
j_gene: TRBJ2-5; v_gene: TRBV7-2; CDR3aa: ASSLGGQRGKGAQY
j_gene: TRBJ1-2; v_gene: TRBV18; CDR3aa: ASSPDRPSYT
j_gene: TRBJ1-2; v_gene: TRBV5-1; CDR3aa: ATSTGTVYDYGYT
j_gene: TRBJ2-1; v_gene: TRBV19; CDR3aa: ASSTTGSPYNEQF
j_gene: TRBJ2-7; v_gene: TRBV30; CDR3aa: AWAREPPRQRYEQY
j_gene: TRBJ2-2; v_gene: TRBV2; CDR3aa: ASSLSPSGLAGVAGELF
j_gene: TRBJ1-2; v_gene: TRBV18; CDR3aa: ASSPPSGANYGYT
j_gene: TRBJ2-1; v_gene: TRBV5-4; CDR3aa: ASSFLEFYNEQF
j_gene: TRBJ1-1; v_gene: TRBV5-6; CDR3aa: ASSLTGSAEAF
j_gene: TRBJ2-1; v_gene: TRBV6-1; CDR3aa: ASSAALRHQGDEQF
j_gene: TRBJ2-5; v_gene: TRBV4-2; CDR3aa: ASSQVSGDGATQY
j_gene: TRBJ1-1; v_gene: TRBV6-1; CDR3aa: ASSENLGLGTF
j_gene: TRBJ1-2; v_gene: TRBV2; CDR3aa: ASSKTGATNYGYT
j_gene: TRBJ2-7; v_gene: TRBV5-1; CDR3aa: ASTRDRANEQY
j_gene: TRBJ1-4; v_gene: TRBV10-3; CDR3aa: AISESYREEKLF
j_gene: TRBJ1-1; v_gene: TRBV7-2; CDR3aa: ASSSRVGTEAF
j_gene: TRBJ1-2; v_gene: TRBV6-1; CDR3aa: ASSEATVGGNYGYT
j_gene: TRBJ1-1; v_gene: TRBV3-1/TRBV3-2; CDR3aa: ASSLGQGAGTEAF
j_gene: TRBJ1-4; v_gene: TRBV15; CDR3aa: ATSDPLGQGFNEKLF
j_gene: TRBJ2-7; v_gene: TRBV5-5; CDR3aa: ASSGSIRTYEQY
j_gene: TRBJ1-2; v_gene: TRBV7-3; CDR3aa: ASSLTGDTNYGYT
j_gene: TRBJ2-5; v_gene: TRBV5-4; CDR3aa: ASSPSGGETQY
j_gene: TRBJ2-3; v_gene: TRBV14; CDR3aa: ASSGPVGQTSPTLTDTQY
j_gene: TRBJ2-2; v_gene: TRBV7-2; CDR3aa: ASSPGGWEDGELF
j_gene: TRBJ2-3; v_gene: TRBV7-9; CDR3aa: ASSLSIGADTQY
j_gene: TRBJ1-2; v_gene: TRBV6-5; CDR3aa: ASRDGQSGGYT